This is a list of T cell receptor beta chains from one sample in a study of blood T cell repertoires in COVID-19. Some clones are missing from TCRdb's copy, which holds only in-frame ones; the method was immunoSEQ multiplex PCR. Found here are 400,000 or so clones, around 89% of them singletons; the top ten hold 1.1%. The specimen sequenced was PBMCs or T cells enriched from blood (not recorded which). The source of these receptors is a man younger than 45 who had recovered from COVID-19. CDR3s include the opening cysteine and the closing phenylalanine or tryptophan. D genes are given only for firm matches. Clone size is shown for a subset of rows, as once, few, many or a class of expanded clone.

TRBJ2-1	NA	TRBV18	NA	CASSPERVHEQFF	TGTGCCAGCTCACCCGAGCGGGTTCATGAGCAGTTCTTC
TRBJ1-2	TRBD1	TRBV10-1	NA	CASSDLTGGIYGYTF	TGCGCCAGCAGTGATCTGACAGGGGGAATCTATGGCTACACCTTC
TRBJ2-5	NA	TRBV7-9	NA	CASSLSSTTRAQETQYF	TGTGCCAGCAGCTTAAGCAGTACGACTAGAGCTCAAGAGACCCAGTACTTC
TRBJ2-2	TRBD1	TRBV10-3	NA	CAITSAGGSGPGGELFF	TGTGCCATCACTTCTGCAGGGGGAAGCGGTCCCGGCGGGGAGCTGTTTTTT
TRBJ1-2	TRBD1	TRBV12-3/TRBV12-4	NA	CASNLQGVGYTF	TGTGCCAGCAATCTACAGGGGGTTGGCTACACCTTC
TRBJ1-5	NA	TRBV19	NA	CASSATQGRPQHF	TGTGCCAGTAGTGCCACTCAGGGTCGGCCCCAGCATTTT
TRBJ2-7	TRBD1	TRBV10-3	NA	CAISEFWTGEPSEQYF	TGTGCCATCAGTGAGTTCTGGACAGGGGAACCCTCCGAGCAGTACTTC
TRBJ2-5	NA	TRBV2	NA	CASSEGAWLETQYF	TGTGCCAGCAGTGAAGGAGCTTGGTTGGAGACCCAGTACTTC
TRBJ1-2	NA	TRBV6-1	NA	CASSEQAFYGYTF	TGTGCCAGCAGTGAACAGGCCTTCTATGGCTACACCTTC
TRBJ2-1	NA	TRBV28	NA	CASRLGGGEQFF	TGTGCCAGCAGGCTAGGGGGGGGTGAGCAGTTCTTC
TRBJ1-4	NA	TRBV29-1	few	CSVLTRATNEKLFF	TGCAGCGTTCTCACCCGTGCGACTAATGAAAAACTGTTTTTT
TRBJ1-1	TRBD1	TRBV19	NA	CASRTGGLNTEAFF	TGTGCCAGCCGGACAGGGGGTTTGAACACTGAAGCTTTCTTT
TRBJ2-1	TRBD1	TRBV11-1	NA	CASSFDRGTYNEQFF	TGTGCCAGCAGCTTCGACAGGGGGACCTACAATGAGCAGTTCTTC
TRBJ1-2	TRBD1	TRBV10-3	NA	CATILSRDSYGYTF	TGTGCCACAATACTAAGCCGGGACAGCTATGGCTACACCTTC
TRBJ2-1	TRBD1	TRBV11-2	NA	CASSGSVGTGEQFF	TGTGCCAGCAGCGGGTCGGTTGGGACAGGCGAGCAGTTCTTC
TRBJ2-3	TRBD2	TRBV6-6	few	CAIGRTTDTQYF	TGTGCCATCGGGAGGACCACAGATACGCAGTATTTT
TRBJ2-4	NA	TRBV18	NA	CASSPPQGVRMGAKNIQYF	TGTGCCAGCTCACCACCTCAAGGGGTCAGAATGGGAGCCAAAAACATTCAGTACTTC
TRBJ2-3	NA	TRBV18	NA	CASSPMGGPSTDTQYF	TGTGCCAGCTCACCAATGGGGGGGCCGAGCACAGATACGCAGTATTTT
TRBJ1-4	TRBD1	TRBV5-4	NA	CASSFSGQGDEKLFF	TGTGCCAGCAGCTTCTCGGGACAGGGGGATGAAAAACTGTTTTTT
TRBJ1-4	TRBD1	TRBV7-6	NA	CASSWDREVEKLFF	TGTGCCAGCAGCTGGGACAGGGAGGTTGAAAAACTGTTTTTT
TRBJ1-2	TRBD1	TRBV5-1	NA	CASSITGTGNYGYTF	TGCGCCAGCAGCATCACGGGGACAGGGAACTATGGCTACACCTTC
TRBJ2-5	NA	TRBV13	NA	CASSLRSGLQETQYF	TGTGCCAGCAGCTTGCGTAGCGGCCTCCAAGAGACCCAGTACTTC
TRBJ2-4	TRBD2	TRBV10-2	NA	CASIESRGLAGVKNIQYF	TGCGCCAGCATAGAAAGTAGGGGACTAGCGGGCGTCAAAAACATTCAGTACTTC
TRBJ1-2	NA	TRBV5-1	few	CASRYSQGPNYGYTF	TGCGCCAGCCGGTATTCCCAGGGCCCTAACTATGGCTACACCTTC
TRBJ2-7	TRBD1	TRBV28	NA	CASSLQGVTYEQYF	TGTGCCAGCAGCCTACAGGGGGTTACATACGAGCAGTACTTC
TRBJ1-2	NA	TRBV4-1	NA	CASSQSDLEEANYGYTF	TGCGCCAGCAGCCAATCAGATCTGGAGGAAGCTAACTATGGCTACACCTTC
TRBJ2-1	TRBD2	TRBV10-3	NA	CAISGLAGENEQFF	TGTGCCATCAGTGGGCTAGCGGGAGAGAATGAGCAGTTCTTC
TRBJ1-2	NA	TRBV7-3	NA	CASSLQPLRGGYTF	TGTGCCAGCAGTCTCCAGCCTCTCAGAGGTGGCTACACCTTC